A selection of T cell receptor beta chains follows, all from one sample in a study of CD8+CD57+ T cells in acquired aplastic anemia. TCRdb re-called the reads through MiXCR, storing one row per CDR3 protein. Found here are about 130,000 distinct CDR3 sequences, over 45% of them singletons; the top ten hold around 2.3%. Sequencing input: sorted CD4+, CD8+, or CD8+CD57+ T cells (not recorded which) from PBMCs. These receptors came from a human donor in good health, serving as a control. CDR3s include the opening cysteine and the closing phenylalanine or tryptophan. A D gene is named only where the DNA matches it firmly. The size field is filled for only some rows; it gives once, few, many or a size class.

j_gene | abundance | d_gene | v_gene | CDR3nt | CDR3aa
TRBJ1-5 | many | NA | TRBV19 | TGTGCCAGTAGTATAGTGTGGAGCGATCAGCCCCAGCATTTT | CASSIVWSDQPQHF
TRBJ2-7 | NA | NA | TRBV20-1 | TGCAGTGCCCGGGGACGTCCCCGCCGCGAGCAGTACTTC | CSARGRPRREQYF
TRBJ1-1 | NA | TRBD1 | TRBV11-2 | TGTGCCAGCAGCTTATTATCAGGGGGCGTGTGTGGTGAAGCTTTCTTT | CASSLLSGGVCGEAFF
TRBJ2-7 | NA | NA | TRBV2 | TGTGCCAGCGAGACAGGCTACGAGCAGTACTTC | CASETGYEQYF
TRBJ2-3 | NA | TRBD2 | TRBV2 | TGTGCCAGCAGTGTTAGCGGGCCCAGCACAGATACGCAGTATTTT | CASSVSGPSTDTQYF
TRBJ2-7 | many | TRBD1 | TRBV5-1 | TGCGCCAGCAGCTTGGGCCCGCCACAGGGGGTGAGCTCCTACGAGCAGTACTTC | CASSLGPPQGVSSYEQYF
TRBJ2-5 | NA | NA | TRBV19 | TGTGCCAGTAGTATGCGGGTGGAGGAGACCCAGTACTTC | CASSMRVEETQYF
TRBJ2-1 | many | TRBD1 | TRBV7-2 | TGTGCCAGCAGCCCGTGGGACAGCAATGAGCAGTTCTTC | CASSPWDSNEQFF
TRBJ2-7 | NA | NA | TRBV10-3 | TGTGCCATCAGTGAGGGACTGGGCGGATCCTACGAGCAGTACTTC | CAISEGLGGSYEQYF
TRBJ1-4 | NA | NA | TRBV19 | TGTGCCAGTAGAGACGGACAGTTGAGTGTCCATGAAAAACTGTTTTTT | CASRDGQLSVHEKLFF
TRBJ1-2 | NA | TRBD1 | TRBV20-1 | TGCAGTGCTAGAGGGACAGGGGTGGCCTATGGCTACACCTTC | CSARGTGVAYGYTF
TRBJ2-3 | NA | NA | TRBV19 | TGTGCCACCCGGCCAGGTAGGCTGACAGATACGCAGTATTTT | CATRPGRLTDTQYF
TRBJ1-2 | NA | NA | TRBV24-1 | TGTGCCACCAGTGATGTTACAGAGACCTATGGCTACACCTTC | CATSDVTETYGYTF
TRBJ1-2 | many | TRBD1 | TRBV20-1 | TGCAGTGCTAGTGGCAGGGGGGGGCTCTATGGCTACACCTTC | CSASGRGGLYGYTF
TRBJ2-3 | many | NA | TRBV7-8 | TGTGCCAGCAGCTTGATTCTCGGGGAGGGGGCAATAGATACGCAGTATTTT | CASSLILGEGAIDTQYF
TRBJ2-7 | many | NA | TRBV5-5 | TGTGCCAGCAGCTTAGGACCACAGGGTATGGTATACGAGCAGTACTTC | CASSLGPQGMVYEQYF
TRBJ1-2 | NA | TRBD1 | TRBV15 | TGTGCCACCAGCAGTTTGGGACAGGTGGATGGCTACACCTTC | CATSSLGQVDGYTF
TRBJ2-5 | once | TRBD1 | TRBV20-1 | TGCAGTGCCAAGACAGGGGGCGCAGGAGAGACCCAGTACTTC | CSAKTGGAGETQYF
TRBJ2-1 | NA | NA | TRBV6-2/TRBV6-3 | TGTGCCAGCAGTTACGGGATAGGGGTCCCCTACAATGAGCAGTTCTTC | CASSYGIGVPYNEQFF
TRBJ2-1 | many | NA | TRBV13 | TGTGCCAGCAGCTTAAGCGGGACAGCTTACAATGAGCAGTTCTTC | CASSLSGTAYNEQFF
TRBJ2-5 | medium-sized | TRBD1 | TRBV10-3 | TGTGCCATCAGTGGGCTGACAGGGGTTGAGACCCAGTACTTC | CAISGLTGVETQYF
TRBJ2-2 | few | TRBD1 | TRBV12-3/TRBV12-4 | TGTGCCAGCAGAGGGGGCGAGAACACGAACACCGGGGAGCTGTTTTTT | CASRGGENTNTGELFF
TRBJ2-3 | NA | NA | TRBV19 | TGTGCCAGTAGTGAAGGGAGAGATACGCAGTATTTT | CASSEGRDTQYF
TRBJ1-1 | many | TRBD1 | TRBV19 | TGTGCCAGTAGTATTGGAGGGACAGGGAGAGCTTTCTTT | CASSIGGTGRAFF
TRBJ1-2 | many | TRBD1 | TRBV20-1 | TGCAGTGCCCGGCCGGGACAGGGGGCGGCCGGCTACACCTTC | CSARPGQGAAGYTF
TRBJ1-2 | many | NA | TRBV9 | TGTGCCAGCAGCGTAGGAGGGGCGCGTCGTTATGGCTACACCTTC | CASSVGGARRYGYTF
TRBJ2-2 | NA | NA | TRBV29-1 | TGCAGCGTTGAAGGTCCCACCGGGGAGCTGTTTTTT | CSVEGPTGELFF
TRBJ1-1 | NA | TRBD1 | TRBV6-5 | TGTGCCAGCAGTGGACAGGAGAACACTGAAGCTTTCTTT | CASSGQENTEAFF
TRBJ1-6 | NA | NA | TRBV10-3 | TGTGCCACGTACCCCATAGCTGGTTCACCCCTCCACTTT | CATYPIAGSPLHF
TRBJ2-7 | many | NA | TRBV30 | TGTGCCTGGAGTGACCCTACAGTCTACGAGCAGTACTTC | CAWSDPTVYEQYF
TRBJ2-3 | NA | NA | TRBV7-7 | TGTGCTAGCAGCGCCAGTATAGCAGATACGCAGTATTTT | CASSASIADTQYF
TRBJ2-7 | once | NA | TRBV15 | TGTGCCACCAGCAGAGATAGGGGTAGCTCCTACGAGCAGTACTTC | CATSRDRGSSYEQYF
TRBJ1-1 | many | NA | TRBV5-4 | TGTGCCAGCAGCCCGGGAGCGATGAACACTGAAGCTTTCTTT | CASSPGAMNTEAFF
TRBJ2-6 | once | TRBD1 | TRBV10-3 | TGTGCCAGCAGTCCGCAGACAGGGGTCACCAACGTCCTGACTTTC | CASSPQTGVTNVLTF
TRBJ2-7 | many | TRBD1 | TRBV7-9 | TGTGCCAGCAGCGCCCGGGACAGGACCTACTACGAGCAGTACTTC | CASSARDRTYYEQYF
TRBJ2-3 | NA | NA | TRBV19 | TGTGCCAGTAGATGGGGTGTGGGGGCAGGTACGCAGTATTTT | CASRWGVGAGTQYF
TRBJ2-3 | NA | NA | TRBV2 | TGTGCCAGCAGTGAAGCGGTCGACTCGCGAGATACGCAGTATTTT | CASSEAVDSRDTQYF
TRBJ1-1 | many | NA | TRBV12-3/TRBV12-4 | TGTGCCAGCAACCCCCAGGTGGGCCTTGAAGCTTTCTTT | CASNPQVGLEAFF
TRBJ2-1 | many | TRBD2 | TRBV6-1 | TGTGCCAGCAGTCAGTCCGGGACTAGCCACTACAATGAGCAGTTCTTC | CASSQSGTSHYNEQFF
TRBJ2-1 | NA | NA | TRBV2 | TGTGCCAGCAGTGACTCGTGGGCCCCCAGGCAGTTCTTC | CASSDSWAPRQFF
TRBJ2-3 | few | TRBD2 | TRBV24-1 | TGTGCCACCAGTGATAAAGGGAGGGGAGATACGCAGTATTTT | CATSDKGRGDTQYF
TRBJ2-2 | many | NA | TRBV5-1 | TGCGCCAGCAGCTTGTCGGGTAACACCGGGGAGCTGTTTTTT | CASSLSGNTGELFF
TRBJ1-1 | NA | NA | TRBV2 | TGTGCCAGCAGTGAAGCAGCAGCTTTCTTT | CASSEAAAFF
TRBJ1-1 | few | NA | TRBV7-9 | TGTGCCAGCCCCCCTTGGGAGGGTTTTTCGGCTTTCTTT | CASPPWEGFSAFF
TRBJ1-2 | many | NA | TRBV12-5 | TGTGCTAGTGGTCTAGGGTGGGCGGGAGGCTACACCTTC | CASGLGWAGGYTF
TRBJ1-2 | NA | NA | TRBV2 | TGTGCCAGCATTCAGGCAGGGTTACCGTTAATCGCCTGTGGCTACACCTTC | CASIQAGLPLIACGYTF
TRBJ1-4 | many | NA | TRBV6-1 | TGTGCCAGCAGTACTGACTCACTCGTGGGTGAAAAACTGTTTTTT | CASSTDSLVGEKLFF
TRBJ1-4 | few | NA | TRBV29-1 | TGCAGCGTTGTGGCAGGGGTCGAAAAACTGTTTTTT | CSVVAGVEKLFF
TRBJ1-1 | NA | TRBD1 | TRBV19 | TGTGCCAGTAGTTGGGACAGGAACACTGAAGCTTTCTTT | CASSWDRNTEAFF
TRBJ2-1 | many | NA | TRBV7-9 | TGTGCCAGCTCTCCCCATGGGGAATATGGGGATGAGCAGTTCTTC | CASSPHGEYGDEQFF
TRBJ1-2 | NA | NA | TRBV24-1 | TGTGCCACCAGTGAGGGACACTTCTATGGCTACACCTTC | CATSEGHFYGYTF
TRBJ1-1 | many | TRBD1 | TRBV7-2 | TGTGCCAGCAGCTTCGGACAGGCGAACACTGAAGCTTTCTTT | CASSFGQANTEAFF
TRBJ1-4 | NA | NA | TRBV7-9 | TGTGCCAGCAGCCGTGGACTGCGGAAACTGTTTTTT | CASSRGLRKLFF
TRBJ2-3 | NA | NA | TRBV10-3 | TGTGCCTCGGCGGGGAGATCTAGCACAGATACGCAGTATTTT | CASAGRSSTDTQYF
TRBJ2-2 | NA | TRBD1 | TRBV29-1 | TGCAGCGGGGGGACAGGGGACACCGGGGAGCTGTTTTTT | CSGGTGDTGELFF